The 26 T cell receptor beta chains below come from one sample, sequenced in a study of T cells in Graves' hyperthyroidism and ophthalmopathy. The investigators amplified TCR beta CDR3 regions from RNA transcripts. When the TCR CDR3 underwent first-round RT-PCR, the HTBI primer set was used. Each CDR3 protein is one row after TCRdb ran MiXCR on the multiplex PCR reads. The sample has approximately 300,000 distinct CDR3 sequences, 17% seen once. The sequenced material came from blood. Receptor source: a woman in her fifties or sixties with Graves' ophthalmopathy.

This clonotype has at least ten counts. The J gene is TRBJ2-5, the V gene TRBV27, with D uncertain. With 2 bases removed from V and 4 bases from J, the gap between germline ends came to 8 bases. This CDR3 contains 13 residues. Per the germline V gene, CDR1 is MNHEY and CDR2 is SMNVEV (reference sequence). CDR3 protein: CASSLKVGETQYF. CDR3 nucleotide sequence: TGTGCCAGCAGTTTAAAAGTTGGAGAGACCCAGTACTTC.

This clonotype was seen more than once but under ten times. The rearrangement joins TRBV10-3 to TRBJ2-3; possible D gene TRBD2, 7 bases. The CDR3 extends over 15 amino acids. The V end lost 0 bases, the J end lost 5 bases, and 12 bases lay between the germline ends. The germline gives CDR1 ENHRY, CDR2 SYGVKD. CDR3 sequence (DNA): TGTGCCATCAGTGAGTCTAGGGGGGGTGGAGATACGCAGTATTTT. Protein: CAISESRGGGDTQYF.

The V gene is TRBV4-3, the J gene TRBJ2-7; a weak D match, TRBD1 (5 bases). CDR3 length equals 14 residues. Germline V lookup: CDR1 LGHNA, CDR2 YSLEER. V gave up 0 bases and J gave up 3 bases, with 9 bases separating them. The CDR3 DNA follows: TGCGCCAGCAGCCAAGACAGGGTGCGCTACGAGCAGTACTTC. Translated, it gives CASSQDRVRYEQYF.

At least ten counts were recorded for this clonotype. J is TRBJ1-5 and V is TRBV2, with no clear D. The CDR3 extends over 15 amino acids. The V end lost 4 bases, the J end lost 1 base, and 11 bases lay between the germline ends. CDR1 SNHLY and CDR2 FYNNEI come from the germline V gene. The CDR3 coding sequence is TGTGCCAGCAGTGCCGAGGGCGAAAGCAATCAGCCCCAGCATTTT. Its translation: CASSAEGESNQPQHF.

V gene TRBV20-1 combines with J gene TRBJ2-1; 15 nucleotides match TRBD2. The germline gives CDR1 DFQATT, CDR2 SNEGSKA (reference sequence). Trimming took 3 bases from V and 1 from J; bases not matched to a gene: 4. The CDR3 consists of 17 residues. CDR3 sequence: CSARGTSGRRSYNEQFF. The CDR3 DNA reads TGCAGTGCTAGGGGGACTAGCGGGAGGAGGTCCTACAATGAGCAGTTCTTC.

The rearrangement links TRBV3-1 to TRBJ2-7, with a weak D call TRBD2 (5 bases). The end of the DNA fits TRBJ2-1 better, so the J call may be wrong. Germline V gene data show CDR1 as LGHDT and CDR2 as YNNKEL (reference sequence). This CDR3 has 14 amino acids. The CDR3 nucleotides are TGTGCCAGCAGCCAAGTAGGGCGGGCCTACGAGCAGTTCTTC. This gives the protein CASSQVGRAYEQFF.

This clonotype turned up a few times. The gene calls are TRBV20-1 and TRBJ2-7; 7 nucleotides match TRBD2. V lost 1 base, J lost 3 bases, and 9 bases stayed unmatched. Looked up from germline, CDR1 is DFQATT and CDR2 is SNEGSKA (reference sequence). The CDR3 consists of 15 residues. CDR3 in DNA: TGCAGTGCTAGAGTATATCGCGGGAGTTTCTACGAGCAGTACTTC. It yields the protein CSARVYRGSFYEQYF.

V gene TRBV30 combines with J gene TRBJ2-7; 11 nucleotides agree with TRBD2. Per germline, CDR1 GTSNPN and CDR2 SVGIG (reference sequence). There are 16 residues in the CDR3. Germline trimming cut 5 bases from V and 4 bases from J; bases unmatched to any gene: 13. The CDR3 here is CAWAGSVAGGKYEQYF. CDR3 nucleotide sequence: TGTGCCTGGGCCGGGAGTGTAGCGGGAGGGAAATACGAGCAGTACTTC.

This clonotype showed up many times. The V gene is TRBV5-1, the J gene TRBJ1-5; 7 nucleotides align to TRBD1. V lost 4 bases and J lost 4; bases outside the gene matches: 5. The CDR3 extends over 14 amino acids. CDR1 is SGHRS and CDR2 is YFSETQ in the germline V gene. The CDR3 is CASSPGTENQPQHF. CDR3 DNA sequence: TGCGCCAGCAGCCCTGGGACAGAGAATCAGCCCCAGCATTTT.

This clonotype was seen repeatedly, ten times or more. The chain uses TRBV18 and TRBJ2-1, with 9 bases fitting TRBD1. With V trimmed by 0 bases and J by 6 bases, 6 bases remained unmatched. Germline V gene lookup returns CDR1 KGHSH and CDR2 LQKENI. The CDR3 contains 16 residues. The DNA of the CDR3 is TGTGCCAGCTCACCACCGGGACAGGGCTTCTCCAATGAGCAGTTCTTC. This translates into CASSPPGQGFSNEQFF.

The V gene is TRBV20-1, the J gene TRBJ2-7; maybe TRBD1 (6 bases). This CDR3 is 12 amino acids long. Germline CDR1 reads DFQATT; CDR2 reads SNEGSKA (reference sequence). The DNA for the CDR3 is TGCAGCGCCAACAGGGACAACTACGAGCAGTACTTC. This encodes CSANRDNYEQYF.

This clonotype was observed at least ten times. The chain uses TRBV7-2 and TRBJ1-1; TRBD1 matches at 8 bases. Germline V gene lookup returns CDR1 SGHTA and CDR2 FQGNSA. V was clipped by 2 bases and J by 6 bases; unmatched bases: 5. There are 14 residues in the CDR3. The CDR3 sequence is CASSLQGAKAEAFF. In DNA, the CDR3 is TGTGCCAGCAGCTTACAGGGGGCGAAGGCTGAAGCTTTCTTT.

This clonotype came up many times. The chain couples TRBV11-2 to TRBJ2-7; D is possibly TRBD2 (6 bases). The ends were cut back, 4 bases at V and 1 base at J, with 14 bases in the middle. CDR1 and CDR2 (germline): SGHAT, FQNNGV. The CDR3 contains 15 residues. The CDR3 DNA is TGTGCCAGCAGCTACGGGACTGCCCCTTCCTACGAGCAGTACTTC. Protein product: CASSYGTAPSYEQYF.

This clonotype was found many times. A read error may explain this, as a much larger clone is one base away. The rearrangement links TRBV7-9 to TRBJ1-2, with D possibly TRBD1 on 5 matching bases. CDR3 size: 13 residues. Germline V lookup: CDR1 SEHNR, CDR2 FQNEAQ (reference sequence). The V end lost 3 bases, the J end lost 2 bases, and 7 bases lay between the germline ends. CDR3 in DNA: TGTGCCAGCAGCTTCGCAGGGAACTATGGCTACACCTTC. This translates into CASSFAGNYGYTF.

This clonotype was counted many times. V and J are TRBV20-1 and TRBJ1-2; TRBD1 matches 7 bases. CDR1 is DFQATT and CDR2 is SNEGSKA in the germline V gene (reference sequence). CDR3 length: 12 residues. The V gene end was trimmed by 5 bases and the J gene end by 4 bases; junction bases not matched to a gene: 4. CDR3 loop: CSAGGQTYGYTF. The CDR3 coding sequence is TGCAGTGCTGGGGGACAGACCTATGGCTACACCTTC.

Remarks on this clonotype: This CDR3 fails to terminate in the conserved phenylalanine or tryptophan, so it likely reflects a read error. The chain carries TRBV4-1 and TRBJ2-1; 10 positions match TRBD2. The CDR3 spans 15 residues. Per germline, CDR1 MGHRA and CDR2 YSYEKL. The V and J ends lost 2 bases and 5 bases, in that order; junction bases with no gene match: 3. The CDR3 region has the DNA TGCGCCAGCAGCCAACCGGGACTAGCGAACAATGAGCAGTTCTCC. Translated, it gives CASSQPGLANNEQFS.

This clonotype was picked up many times. The V gene is TRBV3-1, the J gene TRBJ2-7, with D possibly being TRBD1 (5 bases). Germline assignment: CDR1 LGHDT and CDR2 YNNKEL (reference sequence). This CDR3 spans 17 amino acids. Trimming took off 0 bases at V and 4 bases at J, with 19 bases between the two ends. CDR3 residues: CASSQEGFPRVYYEQYF. The CDR3 DNA reads TGTGCCAGCAGCCAAGAGGGATTCCCCAGGGTATATTACGAGCAGTACTTC.

The CDR3 sequence: CATSASDSTNYPEQFF. The CDR3 DNA is TGTGCCACCAGTGCATCCGACAGCACTAACTACCCTGAGCAGTTCTTC. The chain couples TRBV24-1 to TRBJ2-1, with a possible D match to TRBD1 (5 bases). V was shortened by 5 bases and J by 9 bases, with 22 bases between the two germline ends. Germline lookup yields CDR1 KGHDR and CDR2 SFDVKD. The CDR3 spans 16 residues.

A word on this clonotype: A much bigger clone sits one base away, suggesting this may be a read error. The chain uses TRBV6-7 and TRBJ2-2; 7 nucleotides align to TRBD1. TRBV6-7 qualifies as an ORF whose function is uncertain. J gave up 4 bases and V 5 bases, and 7 bases lay outside the gene matches. The CDR3 spans 15 residues. DNA for the CDR3: TGTGCCAGCAGTCACAGGGGTAGAAGCACCGGGGAGCTGTTTTTT. Amino acid sequence: CASSHRGRSTGELFF.

The V gene is TRBV7-9, the J gene TRBJ2-1; 9 bases align to TRBD1. The J call may be mistaken, given a closer DNA end match to TRBJ2-7. CDR1 SEHNR and CDR2 FQNEAQ come from the germline V gene (reference sequence). This CDR3 region has 16 residues. This CDR3 reads CASSFVRDRANNEQYF. In DNA, the CDR3 is TGTGCCAGCAGCTTTGTCCGGGACAGGGCCAACAATGAGCAGTACTTC.

This sequence joins TRBV2 and TRBJ2-5, with TRBD1 matching over 9 bases. Looked up from germline, CDR1 is SNHLY and CDR2 is FYNNEI. The length of the CDR3 is 14 residues. Trimming at V came to 9 bases and at J to 5 bases, leaving 10 bases not matched to a gene. CDR3 sequence reads: CASLPGTGRETQYF. In DNA, the CDR3 is TGTGCCAGTCTCCCCGGGACAGGGAGGGAGACCCAGTACTTC. The full variable domain, rest sourced from reference TRBV2 and TRBJ2-5, is EPEVTQTPSHQVTQMGQEVILRCVPISNHLYFYWYRQILGQKVEFLVSFYNNEISEKSEIFDDQFSVERPDGSNFTLKIRSTKLEDSAMYFCASLPGTGRETQYFGPGTRLLVL.

This clonotype was seen at least ten times. The rearrangement uses TRBV7-2 and TRBJ1-4, with TRBD1 as a possible D gene (5 bases). The V and J ends lost 3 bases and 1 base respectively, with 6 bases between them. Germline lookup yields CDR1 SGHTA and CDR2 FQGNSA. CDR3 size: 14 residues. The CDR3 reads CASSFGGTNEKLFF. DNA for the CDR3: TGTGCCAGCAGCTTTGGGGGAACTAATGAAAAACTGTTTTTT.

The chain links TRBV2 to TRBJ2-5, with D perhaps matching TRBD1 (5 bases). V was pared by 1 base and J by 3 bases, with 12 bases between. Germline V gene sequence: CDR1 SNHLY, CDR2 FYNNEI. The CDR3 runs to 15 residues. CDR3 amino acids: CASSEVLGVKETQYF. The CDR3 DNA is TGTGCCAGCAGTGAAGTTTTAGGGGTTAAAGAGACCCAGTACTTC.

This clonotype was seen a handful of times. The rearrangement links TRBV9 to TRBJ2-1, with 13 positions matching TRBD2. V shed 0 bases and J 9 bases; nucleotides not matched to a gene: 0. The germline gives CDR1 SGDLS, CDR2 YYNGEE. The CDR3 is made up of 14 amino acids. This CDR3 reads CASSVGLAGGEQFF. The CDR3, as DNA: TGTGCCAGCAGCGTAGGACTAGCGGGGGGTGAGCAGTTCTTC.

This clonotype was recorded many times. The rearrangement links TRBV24-1 to TRBJ2-4; TRBD1 is a possible D gene (6 bases). The CDR3 has 15 amino acids. CDR1 and CDR2 from the germline V gene are KGHDR and SFDVKD. Trimming removed 2 bases from V and 8 bases from J, with 15 bases in between. CDR3 sequence reads: CATSDSGREGDIQYF. CDR3 in DNA: TGTGCCACCAGTGATTCCGGACGCGAGGGGGACATTCAGTACTTC.

CDR3 region: CNAPVFHTQYF. The CDR3 DNA reads TGCAATGCCCCCGTCTTCCATACGCAGTATTTT. This chain joins TRBV20-1 and TRBJ2-3; no clear D gene. Germline CDR1 is DFQATT and CDR2 is SNEGSKA (reference sequence). The CDR3 covers 11 residues.